The 16 T cell receptor beta chains listed next were all sequenced from one sample in a study of T cell responses to AZD1222 COVID-19 vaccine. The assay was immunoSEQ multiplex PCR, and TCRdb's table has in-frame clones only and misses some. The table lists tens of thousands of clones, 85% to 90% of them singletons. Specimen: peripheral blood, collected on day 0 of AZD1222 vaccination. These receptors came from an adult in good health.

V usage is TRBV7-6 and J usage is TRBJ2-7; TRBD2 matches 10 bases. After removal of 5 bases from V and 5 bases from J, the junction contained 15 bases not matched to a gene. Germline V gene data show CDR1 as SGHVS and CDR2 as FNYEAQ. The CDR3 has 17 amino acids. The CDR3 DNA is TGTGCCAGCAGCCTCTCTTTCCAGCGGGGGGGCGAAAACGAGCAGTACTTC. It specifies CASSLSFQRGGENEQYF.

The gene calls are TRBV11-2 and TRBJ1-2; 9 nucleotides agree with TRBD1. Germline CDR1 reads SGHAT; CDR2 reads FQNNGV. CDR3 size: 17 residues. V lost 2 bases to trimming and J lost 4 bases; unmatched junction nucleotides: 11. CDR3 nucleotides: TGTGCCAGCAGCTTAACCCCCGACAGGGGGATCCTCTATGGCTACACCTTC. Residues: CASSLTPDRGILYGYTF.

This clone was found once. The V and J genes are TRBV24-1 and TRBJ2-1; D gene uncertain. Germline V lookup: CDR1 KGHDR, CDR2 SFDVKD. The CDR3 totals 13 residues. V lost 4 bases and J 8 bases, leaving 11 bases between the germline ends. The CDR3 sequence: CATSDASGYEQFF. The CDR3 DNA sequence: TGTGCCACCAGTGACGCCAGTGGCTATGAGCAGTTCTTC.

The chain has TRBV7-6 and TRBJ1-1; tentatively, D is TRBD1 (6 bases). Trimming removed 3 bases from V and 5 bases from J, with 16 bases in between. This CDR3 has 15 amino acids. CDR1 and CDR2 from the germline V gene are SGHVS and FNYEAQ. The CDR3 spells CASSLDHRVETEAFF. CDR3 nucleotide sequence: TGTGCCAGCAGCTTGGATCACAGGGTGGAGACTGAAGCTTTCTTT. The full variable domain, rest sourced from reference TRBV7-6 and TRBJ1-1, is GAGVSQSPRYKVTKRGQDVALRCDPISGHVSLYWYRQALGQGPEFLTYFNYEAQQDKSGLPNDRFSAERPEGSISTLTIQRTEQRDSAMYRCASSLDHRVETEAFFGQGTRLTVV.

The chain employs TRBV10-3 and TRBJ2-5, with D maybe TRBD2 (6 bases). V was cut by 7 bases and J by 4 bases, with 13 bases left in between. This CDR3 is 13 amino acids long. Germline loops: CDR1 ENHRY, CDR2 SYGVKD. CDR3 sequence reads: CAINPDYGETQYF. The CDR3 nucleotides are TGTGCCATCAATCCGGACTACGGAGAGACCCAGTACTTC.

This sequence joins TRBV6-5 and TRBJ1-1; 7 nucleotides agree with TRBD1. Trimming removed 2 bases from V and 2 bases from J; junction bases left unmatched: 8. This CDR3 is built from 16 residues. Germline CDR1 and CDR2: MNHEY and SVGAGI. Here the CDR3 reads CASSYPRTGGNTEAFF. The DNA for the CDR3 is TGTGCCAGCAGTTACCCGAGGACAGGAGGAAACACTGAAGCTTTCTTT.

The chain links TRBV4-1 to TRBJ2-1; 9 nucleotides line up with TRBD2. Germline-derived CDR1 and CDR2 are MGHRA and YSYEKL. The CDR3 length is 18 residues. With V trimmed by 1 base and J by 8 bases, 15 bases remained unmatched. The CDR3 sequence: CASSQVQAGGRNWHEQFF. The CDR3 bases are TGCGCCAGCAGCCAAGTTCAAGCGGGGGGCCGAAATTGGCATGAGCAGTTCTTC.

This chain connects TRBV30 to TRBJ2-3, with D unresolved. V dropped 1 base and J dropped 0 bases, with 5 bases sitting between them. This CDR3 has 13 residues. Germline assignment: CDR1 GTSNPN and CDR2 SVGIG (reference sequence). The CDR3 sequence: CAWSDPSTDTQYF. CDR3 nucleotides: TGTGCCTGGAGTGACCCAAGCACAGATACGCAGTATTTT.

This chain links TRBV7-2 with TRBJ2-7; a weak D match, TRBD1 (6 bases). The CDR3 extends over 12 amino acids. The germline CDR1 and CDR2 sequences are SGHTA and FQGNSA. V was pared by 5 bases and J by 5 bases, with 10 bases between. The CDR3 sequence: CASSQQGNEQYF. CDR3 in DNA: TGTGCCAGCAGCCAACAGGGAAACGAGCAGTACTTC.

The chain recombines TRBV11-2 with TRBJ2-7, with unresolved D. CDR1 and CDR2 from the germline V gene are SGHAT and FQNNGV. The CDR3 has 16 residues. With 6 bases removed from V and 6 bases from J, the gap between germline ends came to 24 bases. As DNA, the CDR3 is TGTGCCAGCAGGTGGAAAGGGTATGTGGGATCCGGCGAGCAGTACTTC. Translated, it gives CASRWKGYVGSGEQYF.

This clone was detected only once. This chain uses TRBV5-1 with TRBJ1-1; 7 nucleotides agree with TRBD1. The CDR3 contains 16 residues. The germline CDR1 and CDR2 sequences are SGHRS and YFSETQ. The junction had 6 bases not matched to a gene; V was cut back by 0 bases and J by 1 base. CDR3 loop: CASSLAFTGENTEAFF. The CDR3 nucleotides are TGCGCCAGCAGCTTGGCCTTTACAGGGGAGAACACTGAAGCTTTCTTT.

The chain joins TRBV6-1 to TRBJ2-3; 8 nucleotides match TRBD1. Germline V gene data show CDR1 as MNHNS and CDR2 as SASEGT. There are 16 residues in the CDR3. After removal of 3 bases from V and 1 base from J, the junction contained 6 bases not matched to a gene. The CDR3: CASSEDREYGTDTQYF. CDR3 bases: TGTGCCAGCAGTGAGGACAGGGAATATGGCACAGATACGCAGTATTTT.

V and J are TRBV12-3 or TRBV12-4 and TRBJ1-2; D is ambiguous. With 2 bases removed from V and 2 bases from J, the gap between germline ends came to 6 bases. This CDR3 is 13 amino acids long. The CDR3 sequence is CASSLWQNYGYTF. The CDR3 coding sequence is TGTGCCAGCAGTTTATGGCAGAACTATGGCTACACCTTC.

This clone has only one observation. The rearrangement links TRBV10-2 to TRBJ1-3, with D perhaps matching TRBD1 (6 bases). V lost 6 bases, J lost 1 base, and 10 bases lay in between. This CDR3 has 14 residues. The germline V gene has CDR1 WSHSY and CDR2 SAAADI. CDR3 sequence reads: CASSATGSGNTIYF. The CDR3 region has the DNA TGCGCCAGCAGCGCTACAGGGTCTGGAAACACCATATATTTT.

The gene calls are TRBV28 and TRBJ1-2, with TRBD1 as a possible D gene (6 bases). The CDR3 extends over 15 amino acids. Germline CDR1 reads MDHEN; CDR2 reads SYDVKM. V was trimmed by 6 bases and J by 8 bases, leaving 22 bases between them. The CDR3 region is CASSIILFTGIGYTF. The CDR3 bases are TGTGCCAGCAGCATAATCCTCTTTACAGGGATAGGCTACACCTTC.

V and J are TRBV11-2 and TRBJ2-3, with 10 positions matching TRBD1. Germline V gives CDR1 SGHAT, CDR2 FQNNGV. This CDR3 region has 15 residues. V shed 3 bases, J shed 7 bases, and the junction held 7 bases outside the gene matches. The CDR3 DNA reads as TGTGCCAGCAGCTTGGCCGGGACAGGGGCATATACGCAGTATTTT. Translated, it gives CASSLAGTGAYTQYF.